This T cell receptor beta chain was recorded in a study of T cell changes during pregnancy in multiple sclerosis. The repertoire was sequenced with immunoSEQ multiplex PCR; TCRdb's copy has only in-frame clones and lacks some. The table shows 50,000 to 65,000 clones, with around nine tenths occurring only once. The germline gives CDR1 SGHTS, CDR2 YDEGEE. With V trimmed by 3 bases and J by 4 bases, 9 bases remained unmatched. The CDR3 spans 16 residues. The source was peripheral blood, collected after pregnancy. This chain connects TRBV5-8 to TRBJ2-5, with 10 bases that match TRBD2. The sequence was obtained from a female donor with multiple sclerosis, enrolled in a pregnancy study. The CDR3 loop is CASSSTAGGLSETQYF. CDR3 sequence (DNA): TGTGCCAGCAGCTCTACAGCGGGGGGGCTCTCAGAGACCCAGTACTTC.